This T cell receptor beta chain was retrieved from a study of patients and donors after allogeneic stem cell transplantation. TCRdb analysed the RT-PCR reads with MiXCR anew, one entry per CDR3 protein. In the table there are about 230,000 distinct CDR3 sequences, approximately 14% of which are singletons. V was pared by 5 bases and J by 4 bases, with 7 bases of the junction left unmatched. The CDR3 has 14 amino acids. Germline V lookup: CDR1 LNHDA, CDR2 SQIVND (reference sequence). The chain carries TRBV19 and TRBJ2-7, with 8 positions matching TRBD1. Source material: blood, either unsorted or a sorted T cell fraction (not recorded which). The clonotype was recovered from a human donor who was either an allogeneic HSCT recipient or a stem cell or donor lymphocyte infusion donor (not recorded which). It is not recorded whose cells these are; they may come from a transplant donor. Here the CDR3 DNA reads TGTGCCAGTAGTCCAGGGACAGGTTGGTACGAGCAGTACTTC. It translates to CASSPGTGWYEQYF.